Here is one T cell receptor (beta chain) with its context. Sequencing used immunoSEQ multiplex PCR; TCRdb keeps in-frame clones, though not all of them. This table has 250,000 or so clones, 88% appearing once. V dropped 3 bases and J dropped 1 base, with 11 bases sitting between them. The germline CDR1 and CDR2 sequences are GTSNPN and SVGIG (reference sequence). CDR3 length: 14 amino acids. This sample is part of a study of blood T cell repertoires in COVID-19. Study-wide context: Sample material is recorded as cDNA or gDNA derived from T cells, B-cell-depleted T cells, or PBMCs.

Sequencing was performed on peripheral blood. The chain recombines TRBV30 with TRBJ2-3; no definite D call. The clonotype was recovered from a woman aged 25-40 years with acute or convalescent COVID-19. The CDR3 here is CAWRFGGGTDTQYF. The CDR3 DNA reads TGTGCCTGGAGGTTTGGCGGAGGCACAGATACGCAGTATTTT.